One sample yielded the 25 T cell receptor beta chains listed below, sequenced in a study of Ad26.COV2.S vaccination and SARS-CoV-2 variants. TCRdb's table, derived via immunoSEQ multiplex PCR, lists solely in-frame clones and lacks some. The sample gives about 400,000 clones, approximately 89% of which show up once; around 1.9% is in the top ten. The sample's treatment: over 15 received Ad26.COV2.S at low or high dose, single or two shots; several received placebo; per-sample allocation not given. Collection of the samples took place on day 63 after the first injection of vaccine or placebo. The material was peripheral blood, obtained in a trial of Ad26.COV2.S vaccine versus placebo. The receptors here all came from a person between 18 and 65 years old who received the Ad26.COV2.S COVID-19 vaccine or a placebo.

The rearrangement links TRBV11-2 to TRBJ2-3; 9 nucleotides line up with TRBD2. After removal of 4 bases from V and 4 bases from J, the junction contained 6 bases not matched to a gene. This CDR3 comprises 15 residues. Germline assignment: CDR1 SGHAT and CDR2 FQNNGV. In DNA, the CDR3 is TGTGCCAGCAGCTCCCGTAGCGGGAGCGCAGATACGCAGTATTTT. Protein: CASSSRSGSADTQYF.

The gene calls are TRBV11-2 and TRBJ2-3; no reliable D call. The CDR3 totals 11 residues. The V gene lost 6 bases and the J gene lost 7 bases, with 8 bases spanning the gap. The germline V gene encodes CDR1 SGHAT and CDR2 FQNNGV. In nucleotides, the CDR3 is TGTGCCAGCAGTTTCGGGTATACGCAGTATTTT. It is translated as CASSFGYTQYF.

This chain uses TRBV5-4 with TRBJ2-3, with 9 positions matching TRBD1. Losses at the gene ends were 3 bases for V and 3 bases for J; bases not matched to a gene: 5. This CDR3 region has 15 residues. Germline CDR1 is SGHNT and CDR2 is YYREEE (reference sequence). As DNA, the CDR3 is TGTGCCAGCAGCTCCACAGGGGGCTCTACAGATACGCAGTATTTT. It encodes CASSSTGGSTDTQYF. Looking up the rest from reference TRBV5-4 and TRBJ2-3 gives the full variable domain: ETGVTQSPTHLIKTRGQQVTLRCSSQSGHNTVSWYQQALGQGPQFIFQYYREEENGRGNFPPRFSGLQFPNYSSELNVNALELDDSALYLCASSSTGGSTDTQYFGPGTRLTVL.

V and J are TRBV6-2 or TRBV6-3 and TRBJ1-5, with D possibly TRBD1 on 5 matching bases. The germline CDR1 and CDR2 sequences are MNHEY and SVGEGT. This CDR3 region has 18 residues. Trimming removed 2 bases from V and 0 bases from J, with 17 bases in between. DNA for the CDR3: TGTGCCAGCAGTTACGAAACAGCGAAGCAGGGTAGCAATCAGCCCCAGCATTTT. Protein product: CASSYETAKQGSNQPQHF.

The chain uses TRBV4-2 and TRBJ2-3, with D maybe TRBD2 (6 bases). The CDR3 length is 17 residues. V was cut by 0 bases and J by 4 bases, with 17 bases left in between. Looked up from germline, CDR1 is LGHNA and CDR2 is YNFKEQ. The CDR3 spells CASSQDSYREISDTQYF. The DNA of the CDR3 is TGTGCCAGCAGCCAAGATTCATACCGGGAGATCTCAGATACGCAGTATTTT.

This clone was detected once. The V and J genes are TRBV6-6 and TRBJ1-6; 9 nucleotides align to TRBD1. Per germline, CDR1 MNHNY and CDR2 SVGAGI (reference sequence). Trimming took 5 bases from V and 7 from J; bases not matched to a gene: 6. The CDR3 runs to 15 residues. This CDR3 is CASSLRDRENSPLHF. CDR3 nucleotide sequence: TGTGCCAGCAGTCTGCGGGACAGGGAAAATTCACCCCTCCACTTT.

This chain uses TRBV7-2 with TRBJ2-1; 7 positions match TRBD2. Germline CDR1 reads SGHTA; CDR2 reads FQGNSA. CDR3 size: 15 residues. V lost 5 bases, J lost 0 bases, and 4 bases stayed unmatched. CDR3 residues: CASSQRESSYNEQFF. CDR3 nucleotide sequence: TGTGCCAGCAGCCAGCGGGAAAGCTCCTACAATGAGCAGTTCTTC.

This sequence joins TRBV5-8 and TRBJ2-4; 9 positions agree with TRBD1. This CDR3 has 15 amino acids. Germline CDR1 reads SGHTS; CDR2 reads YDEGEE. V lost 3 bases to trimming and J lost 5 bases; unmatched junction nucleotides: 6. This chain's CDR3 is CASSSTGQGENIQYF. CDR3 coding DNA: TGTGCCAGCAGCTCTACGGGACAGGGTGAAAACATTCAGTACTTC.

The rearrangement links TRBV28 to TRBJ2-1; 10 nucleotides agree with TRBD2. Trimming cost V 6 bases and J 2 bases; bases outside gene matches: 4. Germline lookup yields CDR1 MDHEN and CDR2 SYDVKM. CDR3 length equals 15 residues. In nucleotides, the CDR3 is TGTGCCAGCAGCCCAACTAGCGGGGCCTACAATGAGCAGTTCTTC. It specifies CASSPTSGAYNEQFF.

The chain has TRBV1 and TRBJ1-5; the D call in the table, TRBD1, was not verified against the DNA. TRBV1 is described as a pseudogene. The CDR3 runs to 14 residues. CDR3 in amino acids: CTNPGTHSNQPQHF. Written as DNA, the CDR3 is TGCACCAATCCCGGGACACATAGCAATCAGCCCCAGCATTTT.

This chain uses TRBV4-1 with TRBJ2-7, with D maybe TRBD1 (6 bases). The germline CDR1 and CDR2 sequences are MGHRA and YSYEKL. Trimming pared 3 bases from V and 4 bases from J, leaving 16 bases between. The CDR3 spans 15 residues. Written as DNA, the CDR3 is TGCGCCAGCAGCCATATGCCGGGACAAGCATACGAGCAGTACTTC. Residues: CASSHMPGQAYEQYF.

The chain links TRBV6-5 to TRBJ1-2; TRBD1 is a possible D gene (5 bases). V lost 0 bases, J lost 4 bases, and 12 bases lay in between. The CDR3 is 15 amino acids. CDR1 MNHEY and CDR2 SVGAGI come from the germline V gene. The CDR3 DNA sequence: TGTGCCAGCAGTTACTCGATGACAGAACTCTATGGCTACACCTTC. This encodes CASSYSMTELYGYTF.

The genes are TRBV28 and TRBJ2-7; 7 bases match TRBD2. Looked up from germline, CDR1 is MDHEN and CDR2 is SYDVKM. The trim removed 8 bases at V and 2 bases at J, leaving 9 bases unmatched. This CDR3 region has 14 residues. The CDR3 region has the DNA TGTGCCAGCCTGGAAGGGAGGGACCCCTACGAGCAGTACTTC. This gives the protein CASLEGRDPYEQYF.

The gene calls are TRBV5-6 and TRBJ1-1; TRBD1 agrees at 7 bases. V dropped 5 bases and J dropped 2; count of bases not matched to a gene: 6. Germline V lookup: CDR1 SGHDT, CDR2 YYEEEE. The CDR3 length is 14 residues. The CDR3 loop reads CASSLTGLNTEAFF. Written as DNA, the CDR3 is TGTGCCAGCAGTTTGACAGGGCTAAACACTGAAGCTTTCTTT.

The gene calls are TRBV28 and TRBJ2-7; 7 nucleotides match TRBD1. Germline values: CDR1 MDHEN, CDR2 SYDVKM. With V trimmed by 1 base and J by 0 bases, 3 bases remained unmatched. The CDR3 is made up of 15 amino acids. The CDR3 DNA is TGTGCCAGCAGTTTATCCGGACAGGCCTCCTACGAGCAGTACTTC. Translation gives CASSLSGQASYEQYF.

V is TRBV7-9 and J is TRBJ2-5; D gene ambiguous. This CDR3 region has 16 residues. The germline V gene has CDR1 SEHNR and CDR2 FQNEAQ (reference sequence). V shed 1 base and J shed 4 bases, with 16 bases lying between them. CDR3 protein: CASSLGGSGRGETQYF. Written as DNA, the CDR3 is TGTGCCAGCAGCTTAGGGGGTTCCGGTCGTGGAGAGACCCAGTACTTC.

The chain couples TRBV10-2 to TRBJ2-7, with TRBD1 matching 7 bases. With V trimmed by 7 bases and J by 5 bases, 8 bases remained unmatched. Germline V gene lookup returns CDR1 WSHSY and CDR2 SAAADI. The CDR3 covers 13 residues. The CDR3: CASTPTGSHEQYF. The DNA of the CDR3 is TGCGCCAGCACCCCGACAGGGTCCCACGAGCAGTACTTC.

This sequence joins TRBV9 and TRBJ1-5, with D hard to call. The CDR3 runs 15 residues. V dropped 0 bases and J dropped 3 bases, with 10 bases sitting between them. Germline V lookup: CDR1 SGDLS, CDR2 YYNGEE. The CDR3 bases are TGTGCCAGCAGCGTAGACGACGGATTCAATCAGCCCCAGCATTTT. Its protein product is CASSVDDGFNQPQHF.

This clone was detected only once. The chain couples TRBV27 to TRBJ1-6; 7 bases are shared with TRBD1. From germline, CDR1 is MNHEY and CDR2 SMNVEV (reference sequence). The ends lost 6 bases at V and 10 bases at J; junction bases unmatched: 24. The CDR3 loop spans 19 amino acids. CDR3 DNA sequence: TGTGCCAGCAGCTCATTAGGGAGCAACTTGGAGGGGGCTAGGTCACCCCTCCACTTT. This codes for CASSSLGSNLEGARSPLHF.

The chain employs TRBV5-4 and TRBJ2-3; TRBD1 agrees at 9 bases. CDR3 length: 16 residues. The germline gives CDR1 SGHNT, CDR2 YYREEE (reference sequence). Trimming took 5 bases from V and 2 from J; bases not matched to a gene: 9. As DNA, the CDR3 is TGTGCCAGCAGTTTTCCCGGACAGGGGATCACAGATACGCAGTATTTT. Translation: CASSFPGQGITDTQYF.

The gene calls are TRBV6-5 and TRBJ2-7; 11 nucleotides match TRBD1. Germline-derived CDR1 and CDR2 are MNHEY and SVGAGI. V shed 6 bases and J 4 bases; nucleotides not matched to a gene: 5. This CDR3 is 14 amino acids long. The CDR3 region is CASRGTGGRYEQYF. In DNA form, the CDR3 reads TGTGCCAGCAGGGGGACAGGGGGGAGGTACGAGCAGTACTTC.

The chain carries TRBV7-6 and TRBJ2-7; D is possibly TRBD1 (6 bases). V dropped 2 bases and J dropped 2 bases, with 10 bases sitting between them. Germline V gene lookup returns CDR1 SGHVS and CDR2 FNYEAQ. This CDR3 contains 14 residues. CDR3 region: CASSLQAGAYEQYF. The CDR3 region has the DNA TGTGCCAGCAGCTTACAGGCAGGGGCCTACGAGCAGTACTTC. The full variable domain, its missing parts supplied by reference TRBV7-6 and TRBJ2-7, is GAGVSQSPRYKVTKRGQDVALRCDPISGHVSLYWYRQALGQGPEFLTYFNYEAQQDKSGLPNDRFSAERPEGSISTLTIQRTEQRDSAMYRCASSLQAGAYEQYFGPGTRLTVT.

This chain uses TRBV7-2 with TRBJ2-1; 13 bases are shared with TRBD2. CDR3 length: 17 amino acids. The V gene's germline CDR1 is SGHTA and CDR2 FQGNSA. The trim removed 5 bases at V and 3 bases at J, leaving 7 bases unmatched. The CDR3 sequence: CASSPRGLAGVYNEQFF. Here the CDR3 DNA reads TGTGCCAGCAGCCCTCGTGGACTAGCGGGAGTCTACAATGAGCAGTTCTTC.

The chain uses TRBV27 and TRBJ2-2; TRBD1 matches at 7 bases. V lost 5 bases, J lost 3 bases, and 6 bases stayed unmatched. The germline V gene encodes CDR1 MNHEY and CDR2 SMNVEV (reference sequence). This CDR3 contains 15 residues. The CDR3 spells CASSPLGTDTGELFF. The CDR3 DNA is TGTGCCAGCAGTCCTCTAGGGACAGACACCGGGGAGCTGTTTTTT.

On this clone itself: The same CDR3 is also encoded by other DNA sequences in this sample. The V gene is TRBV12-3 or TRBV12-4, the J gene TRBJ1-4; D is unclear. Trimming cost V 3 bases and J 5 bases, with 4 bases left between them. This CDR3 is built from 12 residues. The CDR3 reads CASSFSNEKLFF. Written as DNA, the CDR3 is TGTGCCAGCAGTTTCTCGAATGAAAAACTGTTTTTT.